Below, 8 T cell receptor beta chains from the same sample are listed, as sequenced in a study of OX40 agonist ivuxolimab in advanced cancers. Measured with immunoSEQ multiplex PCR; TCRdb has only the in-frame clones, and not every one. The data hold tens of thousands of clones, with 85% to 90% observed a single time. The material sequenced was CD4+ or CD8+ T cells sorted from blood, taken in a trial of the OX40 agonist ivuxolimab. These receptors were taken from an adult with an advanced solid tumor such as melanoma, head and neck, liver or kidney cancer.

V gene TRBV7-2 combines with J gene TRBJ2-5; the D is unclear. CDR1 and CDR2 (germline): SGHTA, FQGNSA. CDR3 size: 15 residues. Trimming took off 1 base at V and 0 bases at J, with 9 bases between the two ends. The DNA for the CDR3 is TGTGCCAGCAGCTTAGATCGACGGTACCAAGAGACCCAGTACTTC. It encodes CASSLDRRYQETQYF.

This chain joins TRBV7-3 and TRBJ2-5; 10 bases line up with TRBD1. Germline CDR1 and CDR2: SGHTA and FQGTGA. The CDR3 spans 16 residues. Trimming at V came to 5 bases and at J to 2 bases, leaving 8 bases not matched to a gene. The CDR3 protein is CASSPTGTGDQETQYF. The CDR3 DNA reads TGTGCCAGCAGCCCCACCGGGACAGGGGATCAAGAGACCCAGTACTTC.

The chain employs TRBV5-5 and TRBJ1-4, with D hard to call. The CDR3 consists of 15 residues. V was shortened by 4 bases and J by 0 bases, with 10 bases between the two germline ends. The germline gives CDR1 SGHKS, CDR2 YYEKEE (reference sequence). The CDR3 region has the DNA TGTGCCAGCAGCGAGACATATGCAACTAATGAAAAACTGTTTTTT. Protein sequence: CASSETYATNEKLFF.

J is TRBJ1-2 and V is TRBV18, with D possibly matching TRBD1 (5 bases). The CDR3 totals 14 residues. The germline V gene has CDR1 KGHSH and CDR2 LQKENI. The V gene lost 3 bases and the J gene lost 1 base, with 9 bases spanning the gap. CDR3 loop: CASSPGRDNYGYTF. CDR3 nucleotides: TGTGCCAGCTCACCGGGCAGGGATAACTATGGCTACACCTTC.

This rearrangement joins TRBV18 to TRBJ2-7, with D possibly TRBD1 on 5 matching bases. Germline assignment: CDR1 KGHSH and CDR2 LQKENI. The CDR3 extends over 13 amino acids. V dropped 6 bases and J dropped 5 bases, with 14 bases sitting between them. The CDR3 sequence is CASSPQGRDEQYF. For the CDR3, the DNA is TGTGCCAGCTCCCCCCAGGGTCGGGACGAGCAGTACTTC.

J is TRBJ1-3 and V is TRBV18; 8 nucleotides align to TRBD1. Trimming took 3 bases from V and 4 from J; bases not matched to a gene: 5. This CDR3 is 15 amino acids long. Germline CDR1 KGHSH, CDR2 LQKENI. CDR3: CASSPSTGVGNTIYF. The CDR3 DNA reads TGTGCCAGCTCACCGTCGACAGGGGTAGGAAACACCATATATTTT.

CDR3 in DNA: TGTGCCAGCAGCTTCAGACAGGGGGTTGACACCGGGGAGCTGTTTTTT. It encodes CASSFRQGVDTGELFF. The chain links TRBV7-6 to TRBJ2-2; 9 bases align to TRBD1. Germline-derived CDR1 and CDR2 are SGHVS and FNYEAQ. The CDR3 is made up of 16 amino acids. J was trimmed by 3 bases and V by 3 bases; bases with no gene match: 5.

The chain links TRBV5-1 to TRBJ2-2, with D uncertain. This CDR3 spans 14 amino acids. Trimming removed 5 bases at V and 3 bases at J, with 11 bases between. Germline V lookup: CDR1 SGHRS, CDR2 YFSETQ. The CDR3 DNA reads TGCGCCAGCAGAGGGTCGCCACACACCGGGGAGCTGTTTTTT. This sequence encodes CASRGSPHTGELFF.